Shown below are 23 T cell receptor beta chains from a single sample sequenced in a study of cytomegalovirus exposure and HLA in healthy donors. TCRdb keeps only in-frame clones here, not all; method: immunoSEQ multiplex PCR. The sample lists tens of thousands of clones; approximately 95% were seen once. Specimen: PBMCs. These receptors were obtained from a man younger than 35 in good health and CMV-seropositive.

The chain couples TRBV11-3 to TRBJ2-7; no reliable D call. Germline V CDR1 and CDR2: SGHNT, YENEEA. There are 12 residues in the CDR3. V lost 1 base and J 4 bases, leaving 5 bases between the germline ends. The CDR3 bases are TGTGCCAGCAGCTTAGGTTATTACGAGCAGTACTTC. Its protein product is CASSLGYYEQYF.

V gene TRBV9 combines with J gene TRBJ1-1; 9 bases match TRBD1. Trimming at V came to 3 bases and at J to 5 bases, leaving 5 bases not matched to a gene. CDR1 is SGDLS, CDR2 YYNGEE, per germline. The CDR3 covers 14 residues. Written as DNA, the CDR3 is TGTGCCAGCAGCGCCTGGGACAGGGTAACTGAAGCTTTCTTT. This gives the protein CASSAWDRVTEAFF. Full variable domain (rest looked up from reference TRBV9 and TRBJ1-1): DSGVTQTPKHLITATGQRVTLRCSPRSGDLSVYWYQQSLDQGLQFLIQYYNGEERAKGNILERFSAQQFPDLHSELNLSSLELGDSALYFCASSAWDRVTEAFFGQGTRLTVV.

V usage is TRBV5-6 and J usage is TRBJ2-3, with 10 bases fitting TRBD2. The CDR3 length is 15 residues. CDR1 SGHDT and CDR2 YYEEEE come from the germline V gene. V lost 4 bases to trimming and J lost 9 bases; unmatched junction nucleotides: 11. The CDR3 protein is CASSPGGLARATQYF. In nucleotides, the CDR3 is TGTGCCAGCAGCCCCGGGGGACTAGCGAGGGCAACGCAGTATTTT.

The chain carries TRBV19 and TRBJ2-3; 11 nucleotides match TRBD2. Germline assignment: CDR1 LNHDA and CDR2 SQIVND (reference sequence). The CDR3 extends over 19 amino acids. V shed 4 bases and J 3 bases; nucleotides not matched to a gene: 15. The CDR3 protein is CASSKRLAGYSSVTDTQYF. CDR3 nucleotides: TGTGCCAGTAGTAAAAGACTAGCGGGATATTCGAGCGTTACAGATACGCAGTATTTT.

The chain carries TRBV11-2 and TRBJ2-2; 7 bases align to TRBD2. Germline V gene data show CDR1 as SGHAT and CDR2 as FQNNGV. The CDR3 runs 15 residues. Trimming took 5 bases from V and 5 from J; bases not matched to a gene: 8. CDR3 coding DNA: TGTGCCAGCAGCCTAGGGGCGGGAGTAACCGGGGAGCTGTTTTTT. This gives the protein CASSLGAGVTGELFF.

The rearrangement joins TRBV6-5 to TRBJ1-1; D might be TRBD1 (5 bases). The V gene lost 6 bases and the J gene lost 3 bases, with 14 bases spanning the gap. Germline CDR1 and CDR2: MNHEY and SVGAGI. The CDR3 runs 14 residues. The CDR3 nucleotides read TGTGCCAGCAGCCTGACGGGGGAACACACTGAAGCTTTCTTT. It is translated as CASSLTGEHTEAFF.

This chain links TRBV5-1 with TRBJ1-1; possibly TRBD1 for D (6 bases). The CDR3 contains 17 residues. The ends were cut back, 4 bases at V and 0 bases at J, with 19 bases in the middle. Germline assignment: CDR1 SGHRS and CDR2 YFSETQ. This CDR3 reads CASSEGHLKELNTEAFF. In DNA, the CDR3 is TGCGCCAGCAGCGAGGGACACCTTAAAGAACTGAACACTGAAGCTTTCTTT. Full variable domain (missing parts from reference TRBV5-1 and TRBJ1-1): KAGVTQTPRYLIKTRGQQVTLSCSPISGHRSVSWYQQTPGQGLQFLFEYFSETQRNKGNFPGRFSGRQFSNSRSEMNVSTLELGDSALYLCASSEGHLKELNTEAFFGQGTRLTVV.

V gene TRBV6-5 combines with J gene TRBJ1-2, with D unresolved. Trimming left V 2 bases short and J 5 bases short, with 9 bases between. The V gene's germline CDR1 is MNHEY and CDR2 SVGAGI. This CDR3 contains 13 residues. CDR3 protein: CASSYAGLYGYTF. The CDR3 nucleotides are TGTGCCAGCAGTTACGCTGGACTGTATGGCTACACCTTC.

The chain carries TRBV9 and TRBJ2-7, with TRBD1 identical over 7 bases. With 2 bases clipped from V and 3 bases from J, the junction kept 5 bases outside the gene matches. This CDR3 is built from 14 residues. From germline, CDR1 is SGDLS and CDR2 YYNGEE. CDR3 sequence: CASSVGQDLYEQYF. In DNA, the CDR3 is TGTGCCAGCAGCGTTGGACAGGATCTCTACGAGCAGTACTTC.

This clone was seen only once. V and J are TRBV28 and TRBJ1-2; the match to TRBD1 covers 9 bases. V gave up 10 bases and J gave up 8 bases; unmatched junction bases: 17. This CDR3 is 15 amino acids long. Per germline, CDR1 MDHEN and CDR2 SYDVKM. This CDR3 reads CATPTGTGRSGGYTF. As DNA, the CDR3 is TGTGCCACCCCAACCGGGACAGGGCGGAGTGGAGGCTACACCTTC.

This clone appeared once. V and J are TRBV5-1 and TRBJ2-7, with a tentative D call TRBD1 (5 bases). This CDR3 comprises 16 residues. The germline V and J ends were trimmed by 0 bases and 3 bases, with 16 bases remaining between them. From germline, CDR1 is SGHRS and CDR2 YFSETQ. The CDR3 DNA is TGCGCCAGCAGCTTGGCTACAGGCCCGGGCAACTACGAGCAGTACTTC. Protein: CASSLATGPGNYEQYF.

V usage is TRBV6-1 and J usage is TRBJ2-1, with TRBD2 as a possible D gene (6 bases). V was pared by 0 bases and J by 6 bases, with 12 bases between. CDR3 length: 15 residues. CDR1 is MNHNS and CDR2 is SASEGT in the germline V gene. The CDR3 here is CASSEAALGGNEQFF. CDR3 coding DNA: TGTGCCAGCAGTGAAGCGGCCTTGGGGGGCAATGAGCAGTTCTTC.

The chain is built from TRBV4-1 and TRBJ1-1; D unclear. Germline CDR1 is MGHRA and CDR2 is YSYEKL. With 4 bases removed from V and 5 bases from J, the gap between germline ends came to 11 bases. This CDR3 is 13 amino acids long. CDR3 DNA: TGCGCCAGCAGCCTTCGTGGAGGGACTGAAGCTTTCTTT. Translation: CASSLRGGTEAFF.

The chain employs TRBV25-1 and TRBJ2-5, with 8 bases aligning to TRBD2. Per germline, CDR1 MGHDK and CDR2 SYGVNS. V lost 10 bases to trimming and J lost 5 bases; unmatched junction nucleotides: 12. The CDR3 runs 14 residues. CDR3 amino acids: CATKHGGARETQYF. The CDR3 DNA sequence: TGTGCCACCAAACACGGGGGGGCGCGCGAGACCCAGTACTTC. The whole variable domain, remainder taken from reference TRBV25-1 and TRBJ2-5, is EADIYQTPRYLVIGTGKKITLECSQTMGHDKMYWYQQDPGMELHLIHYSYGVNSTEKGDLSSESTVSRIRTEHFPLTLESARPSHTSQYLCATKHGGARETQYFGPGTRLLVL.

A single count supports this clone. The gene calls are TRBV28 and TRBJ2-1; D perhaps matches TRBD2 (7 bases). With 3 bases removed from V and 9 bases from J, the gap between germline ends came to 18 bases. Germline V gene sequence: CDR1 MDHEN, CDR2 SYDVKM. The CDR3 sequence is 15 residues long. CDR3 protein: CASSFIVKGGGEQFF. The CDR3 region has the DNA TGTGCCAGCAGTTTTATCGTAAAGGGAGGGGGTGAGCAGTTCTTC.

The rearrangement joins TRBV7-2 to TRBJ2-3; maybe TRBD2 (5 bases). The length of the CDR3 is 15 residues. V lost 2 bases, J lost 2 bases, and 11 bases lay in between. Germline values: CDR1 SGHTA, CDR2 FQGNSA. Written as DNA, the CDR3 is TGTGCCAGCAGCTTAAAAAAGCGGACCACAGATACGCAGTATTTT. As protein: CASSLKKRTTDTQYF.

This clone was detected once. V and J are TRBV5-1 and TRBJ2-7, with 9 bases aligning to TRBD1. There are 15 residues in the CDR3. Trimming took 0 bases from V and 5 from J; bases not matched to a gene: 6. Per the germline V gene, CDR1 is SGHRS and CDR2 is YFSETQ. DNA of the CDR3: TGCGCCAGCAGCTTGGCGGGACAGGGAACCCACGAGCAGTACTTC. Translation gives CASSLAGQGTHEQYF. The variable domain in full, with the rest retrieved from reference TRBV5-1 and TRBJ2-7, is KAGVTQTPRYLIKTRGQQVTLSCSPISGHRSVSWYQQTPGQGLQFLFEYFSETQRNKGNFPGRFSGRQFSNSRSEMNVSTLELGDSALYLCASSLAGQGTHEQYFGPGTRLTVT.

In nucleotides, the CDR3 is TGTGCCAGCAGCTTGACGCCGACTAGCGGGAGAGAGACCCAGTACTTC. Protein product: CASSLTPTSGRETQYF. The V gene is TRBV7-9, the J gene TRBJ2-5, with 12 bases fitting TRBD2. V trimming: 3 bases; J trimming: 4 bases; junction bases outside the gene matches: 6. Germline values: CDR1 SEHNR, CDR2 FQNEAQ (reference sequence). The CDR3 consists of 16 residues.

The chain links TRBV19 to TRBJ2-7; D perhaps matches TRBD2 (6 bases). V lost 2 bases and J 3 bases, leaving 14 bases between the germline ends. CDR3 length equals 15 residues. Looked up from germline, CDR1 is LNHDA and CDR2 is SQIVND (reference sequence). The DNA for the CDR3 is TGTGCCAGTAGTATATTCGGGAGTTCGATCTACGAGCAGTACTTC. This codes for CASSIFGSSIYEQYF.

The chain is built from TRBV20-1 and TRBJ1-2, with TRBD1 identical over 7 bases. The CDR3 is 11 residues long. V lost 5 bases and J lost 7; bases outside the gene matches: 4. Germline CDR1 DFQATT, CDR2 SNEGSKA (reference sequence). The CDR3 protein is CSAGGQSGYTF. The DNA for the CDR3 is TGCAGTGCTGGGGGACAGAGTGGCTACACCTTC.

As regards this clone: Germline and junction disagree at one end, which may indicate a read error. V is TRBV9 and J is TRBJ1-4; 8 bases align to TRBD1. The CDR3 runs 15 residues. Germline loops: CDR1 SGDLS, CDR2 YYNGEE. CDR3 sequence (DNA): TGTGCCAGCAGCGCCGGGGACAGGCCTAAAGAAAAACTGTTTTTT. Translating it yields CASSAGDRPKEKLFF.

The chain is built from TRBV4-2 and TRBJ2-7, with 10 positions matching TRBD2. This CDR3 region has 16 residues. Trimming took 0 bases from V and 0 from J; bases not matched to a gene: 2. Looked up from germline, CDR1 is LGHNA and CDR2 is YNFKEQ. The CDR3 loop reads CASSQELAGNSYEQYF. The CDR3 coding sequence is TGTGCCAGCAGCCAAGAACTAGCGGGGAACTCCTACGAGCAGTACTTC.

A single count supports this clone. The chain combines TRBV9 with TRBJ1-1, with 7 bases aligning to TRBD1. Germline CDR1 reads SGDLS; CDR2 reads YYNGEE. Trimming took 0 bases from V and 3 from J; bases not matched to a gene: 2. The CDR3 sequence is 14 residues long. The CDR3 spells CASSVGQGDTEAFF. CDR3 bases: TGTGCCAGCAGCGTAGGACAGGGTGACACTGAAGCTTTCTTT.